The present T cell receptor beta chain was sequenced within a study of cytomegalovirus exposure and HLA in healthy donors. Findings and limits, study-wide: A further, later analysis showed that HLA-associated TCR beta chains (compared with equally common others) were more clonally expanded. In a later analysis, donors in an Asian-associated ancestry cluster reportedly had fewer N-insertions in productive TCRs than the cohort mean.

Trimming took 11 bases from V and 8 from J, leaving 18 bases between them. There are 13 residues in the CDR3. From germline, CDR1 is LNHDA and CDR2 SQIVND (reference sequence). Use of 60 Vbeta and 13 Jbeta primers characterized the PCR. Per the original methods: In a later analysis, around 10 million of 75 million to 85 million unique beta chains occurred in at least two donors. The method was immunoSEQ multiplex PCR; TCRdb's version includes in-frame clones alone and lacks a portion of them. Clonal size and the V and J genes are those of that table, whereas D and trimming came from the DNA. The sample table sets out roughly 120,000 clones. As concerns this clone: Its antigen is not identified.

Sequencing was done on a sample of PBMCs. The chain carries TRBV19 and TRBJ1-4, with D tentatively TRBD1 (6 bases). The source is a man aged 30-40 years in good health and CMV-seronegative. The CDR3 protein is CAAKGGGFEKLFF. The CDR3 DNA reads TGTGCCGCAAAAGGGGGTGGGTTCGAAAAACTGTTTTTT.